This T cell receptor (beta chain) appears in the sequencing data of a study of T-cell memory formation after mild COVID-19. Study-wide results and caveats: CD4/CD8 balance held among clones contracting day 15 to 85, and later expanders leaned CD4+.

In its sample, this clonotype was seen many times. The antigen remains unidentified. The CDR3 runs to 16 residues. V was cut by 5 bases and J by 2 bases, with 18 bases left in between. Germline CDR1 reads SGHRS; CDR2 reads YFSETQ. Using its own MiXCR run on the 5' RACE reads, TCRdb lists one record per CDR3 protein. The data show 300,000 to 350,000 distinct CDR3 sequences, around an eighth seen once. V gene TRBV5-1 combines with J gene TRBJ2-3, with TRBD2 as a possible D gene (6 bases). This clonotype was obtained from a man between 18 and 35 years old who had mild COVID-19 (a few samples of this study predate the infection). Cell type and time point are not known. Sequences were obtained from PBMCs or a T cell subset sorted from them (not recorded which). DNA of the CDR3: TGCGCCAGCAGGTTGTTAGCGGACCAATTCACAGATACGCAGTATTTT. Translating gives CASRLLADQFTDTQYF.